The clone carrying this T cell receptor beta chain was found a few times. Its antigen is currently unknown. A read error may explain this, as a much larger clone is one base away. Other DNA sequences in this sample translate to the same CDR3. In the original processing: Across clinicopathological groups, CDR3 differences served as the basis for building a distant-metastasis classifier for papillary thyroid cancer. TCRdb re-called clones from the PCR reads using MiXCR. The V and J calls come from TCRdb's annotation, not from the publication. The sample includes 25,000 to 30,000 clones, roughly 17% seen only once; the top ten take around 4.7%. The record originates from a study of metastatic and nonmetastatic thyroid tumors. At the level of the study: Across peripheral blood and tumor or nodule tissue samples taken from malignant and benign thyroid patients, the repertoires were compared with one another. Points from the study as a whole: It was reported that TCR beta diversity was significantly higher in malignant thyroid tumors than benign nodules, in blood and tumor.

All patients reached thyroid surgery having received no treatment beforehand. Sequencing input: blood. This receptor was obtained from a female donor with papillary thyroid cancer or a benign thyroid nodule (not recorded which). Some clones in this sample may be carry-over from other donors' samples.

The CDR3 region has the DNA TGTGCCAGCAGTTTTGGTGGGACAGGGGGTTATGGTTACACCTTC. Its protein product is CASSFGGTGGYGYTF. The rearrangement joins TRBV12-3 or TRBV12-4 to TRBJ1-2, with 11 positions matching TRBD1. The CDR3 extends over 15 amino acids.